A few counts support the clone carrying this T cell receptor (beta chain). What it recognizes is unknown. This CDR3 comprises 14 residues. Germline lookup yields CDR1 LNHDA and CDR2 SQIVND (reference sequence). Trimming pared 6 bases from V and 4 bases from J, leaving 15 bases between. These data are taken from a study of cytomegalovirus exposure and HLA in healthy donors. General observations from the study: A later analysis, which compared TCR beta chains of equal frequency, found the HLA-associated ones more clonally expanded. In a later analysis, specific HLA alleles were associated with approximately 17,000 TCR beta sequences at a 0.05 false discovery rate.

60 Vbeta and 13 Jbeta primers were used in PCR. TCRdb keeps only in-frame clones here, not all; method: immunoSEQ multiplex PCR. The table lists roughly 120,000 clones, approximately 81% of them singletons. Sequenced: PBMCs. The gene calls are TRBV19 and TRBJ2-5; weak D call: TRBD2 (7 bases). The clonotype originates from a man under 40 in good health and CMV-seropositive. The CDR3 is CASRVGGGGETQYF. The CDR3 DNA reads as TGTGCCAGTAGAGTCGGAGGGGGGGGAGAGACCCAGTACTTC.